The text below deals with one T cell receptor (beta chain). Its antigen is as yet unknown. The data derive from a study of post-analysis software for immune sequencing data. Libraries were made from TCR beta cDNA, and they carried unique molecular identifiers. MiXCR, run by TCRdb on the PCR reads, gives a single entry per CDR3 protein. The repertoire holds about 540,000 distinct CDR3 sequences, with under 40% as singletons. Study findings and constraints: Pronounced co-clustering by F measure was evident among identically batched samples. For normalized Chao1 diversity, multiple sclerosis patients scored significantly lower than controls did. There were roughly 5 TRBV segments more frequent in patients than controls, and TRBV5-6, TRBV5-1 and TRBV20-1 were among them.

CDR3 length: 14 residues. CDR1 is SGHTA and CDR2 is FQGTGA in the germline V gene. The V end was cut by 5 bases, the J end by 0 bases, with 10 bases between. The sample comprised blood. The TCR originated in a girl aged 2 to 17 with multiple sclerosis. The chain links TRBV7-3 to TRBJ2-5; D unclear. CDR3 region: CASSVIADQETQYF. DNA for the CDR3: TGTGCCAGCAGCGTAATTGCGGACCAAGAGACCCAGTACTTC.